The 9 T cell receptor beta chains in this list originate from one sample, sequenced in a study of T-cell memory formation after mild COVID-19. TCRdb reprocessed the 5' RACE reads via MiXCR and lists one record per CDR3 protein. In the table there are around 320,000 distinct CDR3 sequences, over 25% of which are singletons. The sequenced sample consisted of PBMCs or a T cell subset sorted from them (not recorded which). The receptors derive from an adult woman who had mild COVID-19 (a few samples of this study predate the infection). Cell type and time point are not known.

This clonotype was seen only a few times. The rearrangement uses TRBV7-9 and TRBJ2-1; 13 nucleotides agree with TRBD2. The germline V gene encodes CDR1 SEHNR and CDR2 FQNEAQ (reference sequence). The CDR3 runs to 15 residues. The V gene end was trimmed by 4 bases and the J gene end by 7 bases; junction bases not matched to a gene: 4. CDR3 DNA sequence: TGTGCCAGCAGCTCCCAGGGACTAGCGGGGAATGAGCAGTTCTTC. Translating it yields CASSSQGLAGNEQFF.

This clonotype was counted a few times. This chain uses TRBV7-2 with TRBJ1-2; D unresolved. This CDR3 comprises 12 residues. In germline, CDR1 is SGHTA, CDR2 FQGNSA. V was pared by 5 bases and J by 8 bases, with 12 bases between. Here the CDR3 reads CASSLFIGGYTF. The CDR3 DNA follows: TGTGCCAGCAGCCTGTTTATCGGCGGCTACACCTTC.

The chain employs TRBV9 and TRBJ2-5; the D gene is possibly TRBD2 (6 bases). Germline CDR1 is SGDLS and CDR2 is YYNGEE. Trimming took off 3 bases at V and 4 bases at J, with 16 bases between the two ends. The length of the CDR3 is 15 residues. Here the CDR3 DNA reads TGTGCCAGCAGCGAAGGTGGGGCGGGGAGAGAGACCCAGTACTTC. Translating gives CASSEGGAGRETQYF.

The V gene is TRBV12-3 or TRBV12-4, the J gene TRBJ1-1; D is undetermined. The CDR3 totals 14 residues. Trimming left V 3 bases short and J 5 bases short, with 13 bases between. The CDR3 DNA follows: TGTGCCAGCAGTTTGGTTCCCAAAGGGACTGAAGCTTTCTTT. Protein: CASSLVPKGTEAFF.

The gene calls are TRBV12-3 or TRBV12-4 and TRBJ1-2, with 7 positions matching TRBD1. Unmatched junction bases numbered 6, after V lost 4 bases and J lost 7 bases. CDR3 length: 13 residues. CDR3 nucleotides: TGTGCCAGCAGTTCTCTCGGGACAGCTGGCTACACCTTC. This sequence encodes CASSSLGTAGYTF.

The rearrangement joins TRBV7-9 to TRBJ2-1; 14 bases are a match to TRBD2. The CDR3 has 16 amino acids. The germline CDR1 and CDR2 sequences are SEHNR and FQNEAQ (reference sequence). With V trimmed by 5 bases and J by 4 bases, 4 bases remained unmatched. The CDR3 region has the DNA TGTGCCAGCAGCAACGGACTAGCGGGAGGTTACAATGAGCAGTTCTTC. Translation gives CASSNGLAGGYNEQFF.

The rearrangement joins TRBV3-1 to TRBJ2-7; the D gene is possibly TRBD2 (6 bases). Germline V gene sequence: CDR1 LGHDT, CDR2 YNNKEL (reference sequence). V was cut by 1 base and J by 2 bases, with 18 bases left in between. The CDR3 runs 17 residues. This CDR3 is CASSQVPWSAGTYEQYF. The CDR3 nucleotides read TGTGCCAGCAGCCAAGTCCCCTGGAGCGCGGGAACCTACGAGCAGTACTTC.

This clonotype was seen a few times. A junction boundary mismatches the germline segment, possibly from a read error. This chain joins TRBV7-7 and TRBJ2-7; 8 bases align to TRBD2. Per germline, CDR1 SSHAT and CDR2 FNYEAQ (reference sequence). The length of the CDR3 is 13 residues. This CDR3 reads CASSQSGSYEQYF. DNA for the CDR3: TGTGCTAGCAGCCAAAGCGGGAGCTACGAGCAGTACTTC.

CDR3 sequence: CAISDRGPYANEQFF. The CDR3 DNA sequence: TGTGCCATCAGTGACCGAGGGCCATACGCGAATGAGCAGTTCTTC. The chain has TRBV10-3 and TRBJ2-1; maybe TRBD2 (5 bases). The CDR3 runs to 15 residues. The germline V gene has CDR1 ENHRY and CDR2 SYGVKD. Trimming pared 3 bases from V and 7 bases from J, leaving 16 bases between.